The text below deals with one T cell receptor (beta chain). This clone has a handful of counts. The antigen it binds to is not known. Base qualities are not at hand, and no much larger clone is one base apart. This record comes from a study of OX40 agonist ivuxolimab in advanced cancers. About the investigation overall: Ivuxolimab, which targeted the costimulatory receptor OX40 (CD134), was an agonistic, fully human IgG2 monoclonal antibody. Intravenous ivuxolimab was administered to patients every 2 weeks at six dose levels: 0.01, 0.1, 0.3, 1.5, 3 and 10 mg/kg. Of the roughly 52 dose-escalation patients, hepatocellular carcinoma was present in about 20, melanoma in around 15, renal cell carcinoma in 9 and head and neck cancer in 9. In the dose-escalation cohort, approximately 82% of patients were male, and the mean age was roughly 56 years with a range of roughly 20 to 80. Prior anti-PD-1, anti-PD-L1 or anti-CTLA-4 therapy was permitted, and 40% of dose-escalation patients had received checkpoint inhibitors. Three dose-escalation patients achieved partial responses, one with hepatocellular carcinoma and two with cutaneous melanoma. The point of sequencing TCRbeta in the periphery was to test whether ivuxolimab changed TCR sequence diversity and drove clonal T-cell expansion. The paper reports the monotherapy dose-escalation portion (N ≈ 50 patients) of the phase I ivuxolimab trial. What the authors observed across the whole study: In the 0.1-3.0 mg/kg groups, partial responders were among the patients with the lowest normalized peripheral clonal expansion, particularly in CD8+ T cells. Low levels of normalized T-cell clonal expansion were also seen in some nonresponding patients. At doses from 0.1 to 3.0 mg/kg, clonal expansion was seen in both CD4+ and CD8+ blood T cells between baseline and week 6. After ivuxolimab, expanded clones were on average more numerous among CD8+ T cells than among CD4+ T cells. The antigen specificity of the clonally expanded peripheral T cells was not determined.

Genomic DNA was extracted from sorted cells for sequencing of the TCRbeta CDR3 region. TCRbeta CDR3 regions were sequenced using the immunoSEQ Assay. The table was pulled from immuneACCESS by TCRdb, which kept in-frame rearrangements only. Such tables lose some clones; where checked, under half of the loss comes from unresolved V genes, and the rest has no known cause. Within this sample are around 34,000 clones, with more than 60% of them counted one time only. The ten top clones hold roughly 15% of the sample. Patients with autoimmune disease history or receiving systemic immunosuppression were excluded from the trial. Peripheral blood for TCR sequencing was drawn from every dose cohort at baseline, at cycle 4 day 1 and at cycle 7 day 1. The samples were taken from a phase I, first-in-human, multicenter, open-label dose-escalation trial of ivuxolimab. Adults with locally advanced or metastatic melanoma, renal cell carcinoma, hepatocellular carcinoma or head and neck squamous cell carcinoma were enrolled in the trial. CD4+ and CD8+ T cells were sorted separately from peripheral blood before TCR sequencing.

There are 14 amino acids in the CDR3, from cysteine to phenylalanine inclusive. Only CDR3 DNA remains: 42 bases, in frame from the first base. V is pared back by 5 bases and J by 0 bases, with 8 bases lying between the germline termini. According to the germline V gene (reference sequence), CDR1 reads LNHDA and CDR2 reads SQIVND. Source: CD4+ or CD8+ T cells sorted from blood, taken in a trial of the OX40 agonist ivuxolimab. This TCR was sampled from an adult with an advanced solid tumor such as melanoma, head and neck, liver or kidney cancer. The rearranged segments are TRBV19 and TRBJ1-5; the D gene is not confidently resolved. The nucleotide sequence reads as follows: TGTGCCAGTAGTGTTTATTCTAGCAATCAGCCCCAGCATTTT. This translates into CASSVYSSNQPQHF.